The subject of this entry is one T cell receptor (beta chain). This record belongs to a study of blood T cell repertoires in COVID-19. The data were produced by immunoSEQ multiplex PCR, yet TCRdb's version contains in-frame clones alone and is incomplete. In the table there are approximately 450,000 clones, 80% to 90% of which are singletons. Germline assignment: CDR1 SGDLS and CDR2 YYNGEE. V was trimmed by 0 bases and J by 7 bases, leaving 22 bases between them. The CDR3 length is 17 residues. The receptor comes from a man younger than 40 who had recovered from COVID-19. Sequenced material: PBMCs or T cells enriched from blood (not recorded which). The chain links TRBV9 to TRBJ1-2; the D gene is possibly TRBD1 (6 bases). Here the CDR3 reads CASSVGPLVRDIGGYTF. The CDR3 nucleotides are TGTGCCAGCAGCGTAGGACCCCTGGTCCGGGACATTGGTGGCTACACCTTC.